The sequence of this TCR beta chain was determined in a study of vaccination and CD4 T cells after COVID-19. This clonotype was counted a single time. Its antigen remains unidentified. Cultured CD4+ T-cell DNA underwent Oncomine TCR Beta short-read sequencing. TCRdb processed the PCR reads anew with MiXCR; each CDR3 protein has one entry. This table holds roughly 28,000 distinct CDR3 sequences, approximately 60% found once. V gave up 5 bases and J gave up 6 bases; unmatched junction bases: 5. Looked up from germline, CDR1 is SGHNT and CDR2 is YENEEA. This CDR3 comprises 15 residues. The sample's treatment: roughly 10-day PBMC culture with coronavirus spike peptide pools or control peptides (ViraFEST assay).

This sequence joins TRBV11-3 and TRBJ1-3, with 12 bases fitting TRBD1. Sequencing used CD4+ T cells from blood, cultured in vitro, obtained after SARS-CoV-2 vaccination. The receptor comes from a human donor who received a COVID-19 vaccine. CDR3 nucleotides: TGTGCCAGCAGCCCCGGGACAGGGGGCGAAAACACCATATATTTT. Translated: CASSPGTGGENTIYF.